A single sample gave rise to the 8 T cell receptor beta chains below, sequenced in a study of technical replicates of blood from a handful of donors. The repertoire was sequenced with immunoSEQ multiplex PCR; TCRdb's copy has only in-frame clones and lacks some. The profile shows about 56,000 clones, around 93% of them singletons. What was sequenced was PBMCs. These receptors were collected from a human donor in good health. Some clones in this sample may be carry-over from other donors' samples.

The chain recombines TRBV30 with TRBJ2-2; 7 bases fit TRBD2. V trimming: 2 bases; J trimming: 2 bases; junction bases outside the gene matches: 2. This CDR3 has 14 residues. Looked up from germline, CDR1 is GTSNPN and CDR2 is SVGIG (reference sequence). The CDR3 region has the DNA TGTGCCTGGAGTCTAGCGGAAAACACCGGGGAGCTGTTTTTT. Amino acid sequence: CAWSLAENTGELFF.

The rearrangement uses TRBV15 and TRBJ2-5; 12 positions match TRBD1. In germline, CDR1 is LNHNV, CDR2 YYDKDF (reference sequence). Losses at the gene ends were 1 base for V and 1 base for J; bases not matched to a gene: 4. The CDR3 sequence is 17 residues long. CDR3 bases: TGTGCCACCAGCAGAGGTGGGACAGGGGGCTCCCAAGAGACCCAGTACTTC. Amino acid sequence: CATSRGGTGGSQETQYF.

CDR3 residues: CASSESGNQPQHF. CDR3 DNA: TGTGCCAGCAGTGAATCGGGAAATCAGCCCCAGCATTTT. The chain joins TRBV6-1 to TRBJ1-5; D unresolved. Trimming took 2 bases from V and 4 from J, leaving 6 bases between them. This CDR3 has 13 amino acids. Germline V gene data show CDR1 as MNHNS and CDR2 as SASEGT.

The rearrangement links TRBV5-1 to TRBJ2-7, with 12 bases fitting TRBD2. V gave up 5 bases and J gave up 1 base; unmatched junction bases: 7. The CDR3 is 16 residues long. Germline lookup yields CDR1 SGHRS and CDR2 YFSETQ. CDR3 protein: CASSRLAGEQSYEQYF. The CDR3 DNA is TGCGCCAGCAGTAGACTAGCGGGGGAACAATCCTACGAGCAGTACTTC.

The gene calls are TRBV2 and TRBJ1-1; D not resolved. The germline V gene encodes CDR1 SNHLY and CDR2 FYNNEI. Trimming removed 7 bases from V and 1 base from J, with 4 bases in between. The CDR3 totals 11 residues. CDR3 coding DNA: TGTGCCAGCATCCAGAACACTGAAGCTTTCTTT. Its translation is CASIQNTEAFF. Supplemented by reference TRBV2 and TRBJ1-1, the full variable domain reads EPEVTQTPSHQVTQMGQEVILRCVPISNHLYFYWYRQILGQKVEFLVSFYNNEISEKSEIFDDQFSVERPDGSNFTLKIRSTKLEDSAMYFCASIQNTEAFFGQGTRLTVV.

This clone was seen more than once but under ten times. The chain is built from TRBV2 and TRBJ1-2; possibly TRBD1 for D (5 bases). CDR1 and CDR2 (germline): SNHLY, FYNNEI. V lost 4 bases, J lost 4 bases, and 10 bases lay in between. The CDR3 has 13 amino acids. CDR3 protein: CASSVQGPYGYTF. DNA for the CDR3: TGTGCCAGCAGTGTCCAGGGCCCCTATGGCTACACCTTC.

As DNA, the CDR3 is TGTGCCAGCAGCTTAAAGGGGGCTAGCACAGATACGCAGTATTTT. Translated: CASSLKGASTDTQYF. This chain joins TRBV7-9 and TRBJ2-3; TRBD1 agrees at 7 bases. The junction had 2 bases not matched to a gene; V was cut back by 2 bases and J by 0 bases. This CDR3 region has 15 residues. Germline loops: CDR1 SEHNR, CDR2 FQNEAQ (reference sequence).

The table lists this clone with a count of one. The chain joins TRBV7-2 to TRBJ2-6, with D perhaps TRBD1 (6 bases). CDR3 length equals 16 residues. Trimming cost V 1 base and J 4 bases, with 11 bases left between them. Germline lookup yields CDR1 SGHTA and CDR2 FQGNSA. CDR3 loop: CASSLGPGAGANVLTF. Here the CDR3 DNA reads TGTGCCAGCAGCTTAGGTCCAGGGGCCGGGGCCAACGTCCTGACTTTC.